This TCR beta chain was recorded in a study of blood T cell repertoires in COVID-19 (TCRdb year 2020). In terms of the full investigation: Samples covering the acute and convalescent phases of COVID-19 were provided by collaborators in the United States, Italy and Spain. The material from the prospective study consisted of cDNA or gDNA derived from T cells, B-cell-depleted T cells, or PBMCs. Subjects who had been exposed to COVID-19, were actively infected with it, or had recovered from it provided the deeply sampled blood TCRbeta repertoires that made up the dataset. Samples came from the ongoing ImmuneRACE study (first 160 participants) plus 1,254 subjects from 6 global collaborators. A freely available public database, intended as a resource for researchers studying the immune response to SARS-CoV-2, is where the repertoires were released. The sample metadata nearly always contained a de-identified subject ID, COVID-19 status, age in years and sex. Where available, HLA class I and class II types were obtained from metadata supplied by the sample provider rather than from assay-based typing. The paper as a whole reports these results and caveats: The quantity of clinical and demographic metadata differed by source and by participant and was supplied without curation.

About this clone itself: The clone's antigen remains unknown. Base qualities are not recorded, but no much larger clone differs from it by a single base.

Collaborating institutions collected whole blood in K2EDTA tubes following their own protocols. For TCRbeta analysis, collaborators shipped samples as frozen whole blood, isolated PBMCs, or DNA extracted from either of those sample types. CDR1 SGDLS and CDR2 YYNGEE were looked up in the germline V gene. The CDR3, from cysteine to phenylalanine, totals 16 residues. The retained sequence is limited to the CDR3, 48 bases, with the frame set at the first base. V loses 3 bases of germline sequence and J loses 0 bases, and the interval between the two ends is 14 bases. TCRbeta CDR3 regions were amplified from genomic DNA by means of the immunoSEQ Assay, a bias-controlled multiplex PCR. Per the source publication's procedure: Within the assay, amplification of reference gene primers was used to estimate how many nucleated cells each sample contained. Sequence reads were collapsed and filtered to measure the absolute abundance of every unique TCRbeta CDR3 rearrangement. For each sample, productive Simpson clonality was calculated as the square root of Simpson's diversity index across productive rearrangements. In its TCRdb copy, this immuneACCESS table keeps in-frame sequences only and misses some clones. Where compared with another copy, unresolved V genes explain less than half of these, and the others have no known cause. V, J and clone size reflect that table, while D and trimming were determined from the DNA. Present in this sample are 75,000 to 100,000 clones, about 83% of which were seen just once. Of the sample, 15% to 19% is held by the ten largest clones.

This receptor was taken from a human donor in a cohort sampled during active COVID-19. The V and J genes are TRBV9 and TRBJ2-3; no D gene can be assigned with confidence. Source material: peripheral blood. The bases read TGTGCCAGCAGCGCGGGTGGGTCCGGTAGCACAGATACGCAGTATTTT. Protein translation: CASSAGGSGSTDTQYF. Extended through the reference TRBV9 and TRBJ2-3 proteins, this CDR3 yields the full variable domain: DSGVTQTPKHLITATGQRVTLRCSPRSGDLSVYWYQQSLDQGLQFLIQYYNGEERAKGNILERFSAQQFPDLHSELNLSSLELGDSALYFCASSAGGSGSTDTQYFGPGTRLTVL.